The TCR beta chain described here comes from a study of T cell changes during pregnancy in multiple sclerosis. TCRdb's table, derived via immunoSEQ multiplex PCR, lists solely in-frame clones and lacks some. The table records about 38,000 clones, about 95% of them present only once. The CDR3 consists of 14 residues. V was clipped by 0 bases and J by 1 base, with 7 bases between them. In germline, CDR1 is SGHTA, CDR2 FQGNSA. The chain has TRBV7-2 and TRBJ2-7; D not certain. Sequences were derived from CD4+ T cells from peripheral blood mononuclear cells, sampled in the second trimester of pregnancy. The clonotype originates from a female donor with multiple sclerosis, enrolled in a pregnancy study. In nucleotides, the CDR3 is TGTGCCAGCAGCTTAGCGAGGATATCCTACGAGCAGTACTTC. Translated: CASSLARISYEQYF.